The 27 T cell receptor beta chains reported below all come from one sample, sequenced in a study of human T cells and chemical hapten exposure. TCRdb analysed the RACE reads with MiXCR anew, one entry per CDR3 protein. This table has 150,000 to 200,000 distinct CDR3 sequences, about 22% appearing once. Noted time point: patch test 1, 2 weeks after DPC sensitization. The treatment was: therapeutic diphenylcyclopropenone sensitization with weekly scalp DPC. The sample here was whole blood, taken in connection with sensitization to the hapten diphenylcyclopropenone (DPC). The origin of the receptors is a woman aged 50 to 60 with alopecia areata. Some clones in this sample may be carry-over from other donors' samples.

A few counts support this clonotype. The gene calls are TRBV29-1 and TRBJ2-5; 9 nucleotides align to TRBD2. Looked up from germline, CDR1 is SQVTM and CDR2 is ANQGSEA. V lost 4 bases and J lost 3; bases outside the gene matches: 9. This CDR3 is 15 amino acids long. The CDR3 is CSVGVAGAVKETQYF. The CDR3 nucleotides read TGCAGCGTTGGGGTAGCGGGAGCGGTCAAAGAGACCCAGTACTTC. The full variable domain, in which reference TRBV29-1 and TRBJ2-5 provide the parts outside the CDR3, is SAVISQKPSRDICQRGTSLTIQCQVDSQVTMMFWYRQQPGQSLTLIATANQGSEATYESGFVIDKFPISRPNLTFSTLTVSNMSPEDSSIYLCSVGVAGAVKETQYFGPGTRLLVL.

The chain joins TRBV20-1 to TRBJ2-2, with 9 bases identical to TRBD1. Trimming removed 6 bases from V and 2 bases from J; junction bases left unmatched: 13. Germline CDR1 reads DFQATT; CDR2 reads SNEGSKA (reference sequence). The CDR3 has 17 residues. Here the CDR3 reads CSATSPRDRVNTGELFF. In DNA, the CDR3 is TGCAGTGCCACGTCGCCCCGGGACAGGGTAAACACCGGGGAGCTGTTTTTT.

This clonotype came up a few times. This chain links TRBV6-1 with TRBJ2-3, with TRBD1 as a possible D gene (6 bases). Germline V CDR1 and CDR2: MNHNS, SASEGT. Trimming took off 5 bases at V and 4 bases at J, with 10 bases between the two ends. The CDR3 has 13 amino acids. CDR3 loop: CASSIQGPDTQYF. The DNA for the CDR3 is TGTGCCAGCAGTATTCAGGGGCCAGATACGCAGTATTTT.

This clonotype was picked up many times. This chain joins TRBV9 and TRBJ2-3; D might be TRBD2 (6 bases). Germline CDR1 and CDR2: SGDLS and YYNGEE. V was clipped by 2 bases and J by 11 bases, with 9 bases between them. The CDR3 sequence is 11 residues long. CDR3 sequence reads: CASSVGTQQYF. CDR3 DNA sequence: TGTGCCAGCAGCGTCGGGACTCAGCAGTATTTT.

The V gene is TRBV20-1, the J gene TRBJ2-2, with a weak D call TRBD1 (5 bases). V was cut by 4 bases and J by 1 base, with 7 bases left in between. Germline V gene lookup returns CDR1 DFQATT and CDR2 SNEGSKA (reference sequence). The CDR3 runs 13 residues. The CDR3 DNA sequence: TGCAGTGCTAACGACAGGAACACCGGGGAGCTGTTTTTT. Protein product: CSANDRNTGELFF.

This chain uses TRBV6-5 with TRBJ1-3, with D unresolved. Trimming removed 2 bases at V and 0 bases at J, with 11 bases between. Germline CDR1 reads MNHEY; CDR2 reads SVGAGI. CDR3 size: 16 residues. As DNA, the CDR3 is TGTGCCAGCAGTTACGGTTTCACCAGCTCTGGAAACACCATATATTTT. Protein product: CASSYGFTSSGNTIYF.

As DNA, the CDR3 is TGCGCCAGCAGTGATGGAGGGACGGGAAACACCATATATTTT. It codes for CASSDGGTGNTIYF. J is TRBJ1-3 and V is TRBV10-2; D is perhaps TRBD1 (5 bases). V was trimmed by 3 bases and J by 4 bases, leaving 10 bases between them. Germline V gene data show CDR1 as WSHSY and CDR2 as SAAADI. The CDR3 spans 14 residues.

This clonotype was counted a few times. The V gene is TRBV15, the J gene TRBJ2-4; 9 nucleotides align to TRBD2. The CDR3 contains 15 residues. Germline-derived CDR1 and CDR2 are LNHNV and YYDKDF (reference sequence). V was pared by 0 bases and J by 8 bases, with 5 bases of the junction left unmatched. The CDR3 DNA sequence: TGTGCCACCAGCAGAGACCTAGCGGGATCGGACATTCAGTACTTC. Translation: CATSRDLAGSDIQYF.

This clonotype was found many times. The gene calls are TRBV6-5 and TRBJ2-1; 9 nucleotides align to TRBD2. Germline CDR1 reads MNHEY; CDR2 reads SVGAGI. V lost 7 bases and J lost 8; bases outside the gene matches: 0. The CDR3 extends over 11 amino acids. The CDR3 loop is CASIAGDEQFF. The CDR3, as DNA: TGTGCCAGCATAGCGGGAGATGAGCAGTTCTTC.

The chain recombines TRBV20-1 with TRBJ2-1; 10 bases agree with TRBD2. Trimming cost V 5 bases and J 6 bases; bases outside gene matches: 7. This CDR3 contains 14 residues. Germline V gene lookup returns CDR1 DFQATT and CDR2 SNEGSKA (reference sequence). CDR3 sequence (DNA): TGCAGTGCTTATCTTAGCGGGAGGCCCAATGAGCAGTTCTTC. It translates to CSAYLSGRPNEQFF.

The rearrangement uses TRBV5-1 and TRBJ2-1; weak D call: TRBD2 (5 bases). The CDR3 consists of 17 residues. The germline CDR1 and CDR2 sequences are SGHRS and YFSETQ. The germline V and J ends were trimmed by 0 bases and 7 bases, with 20 bases remaining between them. This CDR3 is CASSLGAGRQEVNEQFF. In DNA, the CDR3 is TGCGCCAGCAGCTTGGGGGCAGGAAGGCAGGAGGTGAATGAGCAGTTCTTC.

V usage is TRBV4-1 and J usage is TRBJ2-4, with D perhaps being TRBD1 or TRBD2 (5 bases each). In germline, CDR1 is MGHRA, CDR2 YSYEKL. V was cut by 3 bases and J by 9 bases, with 15 bases left in between. There are 14 residues in the CDR3. The CDR3 DNA sequence: TGCGCCAGCAGCCAGGGACCGAGAGGAGGCATTCAGTACTTC. Translation: CASSQGPRGGIQYF.

The V gene is TRBV3-1, the J gene TRBJ1-2, with 7 bases identical to TRBD1. CDR1 and CDR2 (germline): LGHDT, YNNKEL (reference sequence). This CDR3 spans 14 amino acids. Trimming cost V 5 bases and J 2 bases; bases outside gene matches: 5. The CDR3 is CASSMPGQNYGYTF. CDR3 DNA: TGTGCCAGCAGCATGCCGGGACAGAACTATGGCTACACCTTC. Supplemented by reference TRBV3-1 and TRBJ1-2, the full variable domain reads DTAVSQTPKYLVTQMGNDKSIKCEQNLGHDTMYWYKQDSKKFLKIMFSYNNKELIINETVPNRFSPKSPDKAHLNLHINSLELGDSAVYFCASSMPGQNYGYTFGSGTRLTVV.

The chain is built from TRBV28 and TRBJ1-2; possible D gene TRBD1, 5 bases. This CDR3 has 15 residues. Germline values: CDR1 MDHEN, CDR2 SYDVKM. Trimming left V 4 bases short and J 3 bases short, with 15 bases between. CDR3 in amino acids: CASSSPQVGDYGYTF. In DNA, the CDR3 is TGTGCCAGCAGTTCTCCCCAGGTAGGGGACTATGGCTACACCTTC.

A few counts support this clonotype. The chain employs TRBV5-1 and TRBJ2-2; no clear D gene. Germline CDR1 SGHRS, CDR2 YFSETQ. This CDR3 has 15 amino acids. V lost 3 bases and J 8 bases, leaving 17 bases between the germline ends. CDR3 in DNA: TGCGCCAGCAGCTGGACCGCGGCGGAGAGGGGGGAGCTGTTTTTT. It encodes CASSWTAAERGELFF.

The V call is TRBV10-3, the J call TRBJ2-1, with D perhaps TRBD2 (7 bases). Germline V gives CDR1 ENHRY, CDR2 SYGVKD. This CDR3 contains 14 residues. The germline V and J ends were trimmed by 0 bases and 6 bases, with 9 bases remaining between them. In DNA form, the CDR3 reads TGTGCCATCAGTGAGTCGAGGGGGGGCAATGAGCAGTTCTTC. Translation gives CAISESRGGNEQFF.

This clonotype was seen a handful of times. V gene TRBV9 combines with J gene TRBJ2-7; 12 positions match TRBD2. J was trimmed by 4 bases and V by 0 bases; bases with no gene match: 5. Germline assignment: CDR1 SGDLS and CDR2 YYNGEE. The CDR3 runs 16 residues. In DNA, the CDR3 is TGTGCCAGCAGCGTAGGACTAGCGGGAGCTATGTACGAGCAGTACTTC. Encoded protein: CASSVGLAGAMYEQYF.

This clonotype was counted between two and nine times. This chain links TRBV5-1 with TRBJ2-5; 10 bases are a match to TRBD2. With 6 bases clipped from V and 2 bases from J, the junction kept 4 bases outside the gene matches. The CDR3 extends over 14 amino acids. Germline assignment: CDR1 SGHRS and CDR2 YFSETQ. The CDR3 region has the DNA TGCGCCAGCAACAGCGGGAGGGATCAAGAGACCCAGTACTTC. This codes for CASNSGRDQETQYF. The entire variable domain, with the rest obtained from reference TRBV5-1 and TRBJ2-5, is as follows: KAGVTQTPRYLIKTRGQQVTLSCSPISGHRSVSWYQQTPGQGLQFLFEYFSETQRNKGNFPGRFSGRQFSNSRSEMNVSTLELGDSALYLCASNSGRDQETQYFGPGTRLLVL.

V and J are TRBV11-2 and TRBJ2-5; D gene uncertain. V gave up 2 bases and J gave up 3 bases, with 13 bases separating them. Germline lookup yields CDR1 SGHAT and CDR2 FQNNGV. The CDR3 length is 15 residues. CDR3 amino acids: CASSLFLAGEETQYF. CDR3 sequence (DNA): TGTGCCAGCAGCTTATTTTTGGCCGGAGAAGAGACCCAGTACTTC.

This clonotype was seen a few times. V gene TRBV15 combines with J gene TRBJ2-7, with TRBD2 matching 7 bases. The CDR3 extends over 15 amino acids. With 6 bases clipped from V and 1 base from J, the junction kept 9 bases outside the gene matches. CDR1 is LNHNV and CDR2 is YYDKDF in the germline V gene (reference sequence). The CDR3 region is CATRELAATSYEQYF. The DNA for the CDR3 is TGTGCCACCAGGGAGCTAGCGGCCACATCCTACGAGCAGTACTTC.

J is TRBJ1-4 and V is TRBV19; D not certain. V lost 4 bases and J lost 2, with 20 bases in between. The CDR3 extends over 18 amino acids. Germline lookup yields CDR1 LNHDA and CDR2 SQIVND (reference sequence). CDR3 residues: CASSTQGGVFSTNEKLFF. The CDR3 DNA follows: TGTGCCAGTAGTACACAAGGAGGTGTGTTCTCGACTAATGAAAAACTGTTTTTT.

V and J are TRBV10-3 and TRBJ1-1; D is unclear. From germline, CDR1 is ENHRY and CDR2 SYGVKD. V lost 6 bases, J lost 5 bases, and 13 bases lay in between. This CDR3 has 13 amino acids. In DNA, the CDR3 is TGTGCCATCAGGATGACGGCAACAACTGAAGCTTTCTTT. It codes for CAIRMTATTEAFF.

This clonotype was observed a few times. The chain recombines TRBV7-2 with TRBJ2-7; a weak D match, TRBD2 (6 bases). CDR1 and CDR2 (germline): SGHTA, FQGNSA. The CDR3 totals 12 residues. The V end was cut by 1 base, the J end by 7 bases, with 8 bases between. The CDR3 spells CASSLDAGEQYF. CDR3 bases: TGTGCCAGCAGCTTAGACGCGGGAGAGCAGTACTTC.

The gene calls are TRBV12-3 or TRBV12-4 and TRBJ1-2; D call uncertain. The CDR3 spans 12 residues. Between the trimmed V and J ends, which lost 5 bases and 14 bases, there was a span of 18 bases. CDR3: CASSPPQGSSTF. The CDR3 DNA sequence: TGTGCCAGCAGTCCTCCCCAAGGGTCGAGTACCTTC.

The chain recombines TRBV5-1 with TRBJ1-2, with 11 bases identical to TRBD1. CDR1 and CDR2 from the germline V gene are SGHRS and YFSETQ. The CDR3 length is 16 residues. V lost 3 bases, J lost 8 bases, and 12 bases stayed unmatched. CDR3 sequence (DNA): TGCGCCAGCAGCTCTTCACCCGGACAGGGGGCGAGGGGCTACACCTTC. Amino acid sequence: CASSSSPGQGARGYTF. The entire variable domain, with the rest obtained from reference TRBV5-1 and TRBJ1-2, is as follows: KAGVTQTPRYLIKTRGQQVTLSCSPISGHRSVSWYQQTPGQGLQFLFEYFSETQRNKGNFPGRFSGRQFSNSRSEMNVSTLELGDSALYLCASSSSPGQGARGYTFGSGTRLTVV.

This clonotype came up a few times. The genes are TRBV7-3 and TRBJ1-1; 7 bases map to TRBD1. Germline values: CDR1 SGHTA, CDR2 FQGTGA. The CDR3 totals 13 residues. Unmatched junction bases numbered 3, after V lost 5 bases and J lost 3 bases. The CDR3 DNA reads as TGTGCCAGCAGCGTCGACAGGGACACTGAAGCTTTCTTT. Encoded protein: CASSVDRDTEAFF.

V is TRBV6-6 and J is TRBJ2-1, with TRBD2 as a possible D gene (6 bases). Germline loops: CDR1 MNHNY, CDR2 SVGAGI (reference sequence). Trimming removed 8 bases at V and 6 bases at J, with 23 bases between. The CDR3 is made up of 16 amino acids. CDR3 in amino acids: CASFYTGLPASNEQFF. The CDR3 DNA reads TGTGCCAGCTTCTATACGGGACTCCCGGCCTCCAATGAGCAGTTCTTC.